The 27 T cell receptor beta chains below come from one sample, sequenced in a study of T cell repertoires in cytomegalovirus infection. TCRdb itself ran the reads through MiXCR, one entry per CDR3 protein. The data show around 100,000 distinct CDR3 sequences, 30% seen once. For these receptors, no antigen is known. This specimen was CD8+ T cells from cultured PBMCs, taken from culture after CMV antigen stimulation. Source of these receptors: a human donor in good health (CMV status not recorded). Some clones in this sample may be carry-over from other donors' samples.

This clonotype occurred many times. The chain recombines TRBV7-6 with TRBJ1-1; D is unresolved. The CDR3 runs to 14 residues. Germline V gives CDR1 SGHVS, CDR2 FNYEAQ. The V gene lost 4 bases and the J gene lost 0 bases, with 9 bases spanning the gap. CDR3 in DNA: TGTGCCAGCAGCTCGAGCCCTATGAACACTGAAGCTTTCTTT. It translates to CASSSSPMNTEAFF.

The chain is built from TRBV11-2 and TRBJ2-7, with D perhaps TRBD1 (6 bases). With 4 bases removed from V and 1 base from J, the gap between germline ends came to 17 bases. This CDR3 spans 16 amino acids. Germline V lookup: CDR1 SGHAT, CDR2 FQNNGV. Here the CDR3 DNA reads TGTGCCAGCAGCTCCTCCAGGGGACCCCTTTCCTACGAGCAGTACTTC. This encodes CASSSSRGPLSYEQYF.

The table lists this clonotype with a few counts. V and J are TRBV5-5 and TRBJ2-7, with TRBD1 as a possible D gene (7 bases). Trimming stripped 0 bases from V and 3 bases from J, with 13 bases between. The CDR3 loop spans 15 amino acids. CDR1 is SGHKS and CDR2 is YYEKEE in the germline V gene (reference sequence). CDR3 nucleotides: TGTGCCAGCAGCTTGGCTCAGGGGGGAATCTACGAGCAGTACTTC. Translating gives CASSLAQGGIYEQYF.

The chain carries TRBV15 and TRBJ1-5, with TRBD1 matching 7 bases. Germline CDR1 reads LNHNV; CDR2 reads YYDKDF (reference sequence). J lost 7 bases, V lost 3 bases, and 3 bases had no gene match. The CDR3 consists of 13 residues. CDR3 sequence reads: CATSSDRVQPQHF. Here the CDR3 DNA reads TGTGCCACCAGCAGCGACAGGGTCCAGCCCCAGCATTTT.

The rearrangement links TRBV5-1 to TRBJ2-7; tentative D call: TRBD1 (5 bases). V lost 0 bases, J lost 5 bases, and 15 bases lay in between. There are 15 residues in the CDR3. The germline gives CDR1 SGHRS, CDR2 YFSETQ. In DNA, the CDR3 is TGCGCCAGCAGCTTGGGTAGGGGTACGGTAAACGAGCAGTACTTC. It translates to CASSLGRGTVNEQYF.

V usage is TRBV6-2 or TRBV6-3 and J usage is TRBJ1-2, with no clear D. Trimming left V 0 bases short and J 8 bases short, with 4 bases between. The CDR3 covers 11 residues. Germline-derived CDR1 and CDR2 are MNHEY and SVGEGT. The CDR3 sequence: CASSYSRGYTF. In DNA, the CDR3 is TGTGCCAGCAGTTACTCTCGGGGCTACACCTTC.

The J gene is TRBJ2-1, the V gene TRBV5-6; 7 bases agree with TRBD1. This CDR3 has 16 residues. Looked up from germline, CDR1 is SGHDT and CDR2 is YYEEEE. The J segment lost 9 bases and the V segment lost 4 bases, leaving 16 bases of the junction unmatched. In DNA, the CDR3 is TGTGCCAGCAGCCCCGGGACAGCTACAATGAGTGGTGAGCAGTTCTTC. Translating gives CASSPGTATMSGEQFF.

Many counts were recorded for this clonotype. The chain is built from TRBV27 and TRBJ2-7; D ambiguous. The V and J ends lost 0 bases and 7 bases respectively, with 13 bases between them. This CDR3 is built from 14 residues. Looked up from germline, CDR1 is MNHEY and CDR2 is SMNVEV (reference sequence). This CDR3 reads CASSLSVGSGEQYF. The CDR3 DNA is TGTGCCAGCAGTTTATCGGTAGGGTCCGGAGAGCAGTACTTC.

V and J are TRBV5-6 and TRBJ2-3, with D possibly called TRBD1 or TRBD2 (6 bases each). V was clipped by 6 bases and J by 4 bases, with 18 bases between them. The CDR3 covers 15 residues. The germline gives CDR1 SGHDT, CDR2 YYEEEE. CDR3: CASIGLGGGADTQYF. Written as DNA, the CDR3 is TGTGCCAGCATCGGTTTGGGGGGCGGGGCAGATACGCAGTATTTT.

This clonotype has a count of ten or more. The chain recombines TRBV7-6 with TRBJ1-2, with D unresolved. CDR3 size: 15 residues. The ends were cut back, 5 bases at V and 2 bases at J, with 15 bases in the middle. Germline V gene data show CDR1 as SGHVS and CDR2 as FNYEAQ. Here the CDR3 reads CASSPSAVPNYGYTF. CDR3 in DNA: TGTGCCAGCAGCCCGAGTGCGGTCCCGAACTATGGCTACACCTTC.

The table lists this clonotype with many counts. The chain uses TRBV6-2 or TRBV6-3 and TRBJ1-5; 8 bases are shared with TRBD1. Unmatched junction bases numbered 4, after V lost 4 bases and J lost 5 bases. The CDR3 has 14 residues. Germline CDR1 MNHEY, CDR2 SVGEGT. The CDR3 nucleotides are TGTGCCAGCAGTTCGCGCAGGGGGCATCAGCCCCAGCATTTT. Translated, it gives CASSSRRGHQPQHF.

The rearrangement joins TRBV7-2 to TRBJ2-3, with 13 bases matching TRBD2. Germline V gene data show CDR1 as SGHTA and CDR2 as FQGNSA. V trimming: 4 bases; J trimming: 4 bases; junction bases outside the gene matches: 2. CDR3 length: 15 residues. The DNA of the CDR3 is TGTGCCAGCAGCTCTACTAGCGGGGGGGCAGATACGCAGTATTTT. It yields the protein CASSSTSGGADTQYF. Looking up the rest from reference TRBV7-2 and TRBJ2-3 gives the full variable domain: GAGVSQSPSNKVTEKGKDVELRCDPISGHTALYWYRQSLGQGLEFLIYFQGNSAPDKSGLPSDRFSAERTGGSVSTLTIQRTQQEDSAVYLCASSSTSGGADTQYFGPGTRLTVL.

CDR3 nucleotides: TGTGCCAGCTCCGGGGGGATGAACACTGAAGCTTTCTTT. Amino acids: CASSGGMNTEAFF. The chain links TRBV6-5 to TRBJ1-1; D is perhaps TRBD1 (5 bases). From germline, CDR1 is MNHEY and CDR2 SVGAGI. The V end was cut by 8 bases, the J end by 0 bases, with 10 bases between. This CDR3 has 13 residues.

The chain couples TRBV29-1 to TRBJ2-3; D possibly corresponds to TRBD2 (7 bases). This CDR3 contains 19 residues. Germline lookup yields CDR1 SQVTM and CDR2 ANQGSEA. V was shortened by 1 base and J by 1 base, with 24 bases between the two germline ends. This chain's CDR3 is CSVEGAGEAGFGGTDTQYF. The CDR3 nucleotides are TGCAGCGTTGAAGGGGCAGGGGAAGCGGGGTTCGGAGGCACAGATACGCAGTATTTT.

The V gene is TRBV4-1, the J gene TRBJ2-2; no clear D gene. The V and J ends lost 0 bases and 2 bases respectively, with 13 bases between them. Germline V lookup: CDR1 MGHRA, CDR2 YSYEKL. There are 17 residues in the CDR3. CDR3 nucleotides: TGCGCCAGCAGCCAAGATCTCCGGACGCTTAACACCGGGGAGCTGTTTTTT. This sequence encodes CASSQDLRTLNTGELFF.

The chain recombines TRBV7-8 with TRBJ2-7; the D gene could be TRBD1 or TRBD2 (5 bases each). The V end was cut by 0 bases, the J end by 5 bases, with 11 bases between. CDR1 and CDR2 from the germline V gene are SGHVS and FQNEAQ. This CDR3 region has 14 residues. CDR3 sequence: CASSLAGVMDEQYF. CDR3 bases: TGTGCCAGCAGCTTAGCGGGGGTAATGGACGAGCAGTACTTC.

This clonotype was found many times. The gene calls are TRBV27 and TRBJ2-5, with 7 bases fitting TRBD2. The trim removed 5 bases at V and 5 bases at J, leaving 11 bases unmatched. The CDR3 is 15 residues long. CDR1 is MNHEY and CDR2 is SMNVEV in the germline V gene (reference sequence). The CDR3 protein is CASSLRTRGVETQYF. The CDR3 DNA sequence: TGTGCCAGCAGTCTCAGGACACGGGGGGTCGAGACCCAGTACTTC.

This clonotype has at least ten counts. V usage is TRBV10-2 and J usage is TRBJ2-1, with 9 nucleotides matching TRBD1. The CDR3 covers 14 residues. V dropped 8 bases and J dropped 3; count of bases not matched to a gene: 5. Germline V CDR1 and CDR2: WSHSY, SAAADI. DNA of the CDR3: TGCGCCAGCGGAGGGACAGGGAGCTACAATGAGCAGTTCTTC. Amino acid sequence: CASGGTGSYNEQFF.

The CDR3 DNA sequence: TGTGCCAGCAGTAGTTTGACAGGGGCCCTCAATGAAAAACTGTTTTTT. It specifies CASSSLTGALNEKLFF. V gene TRBV6-5 combines with J gene TRBJ1-4, with 8 positions matching TRBD1. After removal of 5 bases from V and 5 bases from J, the junction contained 10 bases not matched to a gene. This CDR3 is built from 16 residues. Per germline, CDR1 MNHEY and CDR2 SVGAGI.

This clonotype was recorded only once. CDR3: CSAKTGTLYNEQFF. CDR3 bases: TGCAGTGCAAAGACAGGGACCCTTTACAATGAGCAGTTCTTC. The rearrangement uses TRBV20-1 and TRBJ2-1; 7 nucleotides align to TRBD1. CDR1 is DFQATT and CDR2 is SNEGSKA in the germline V gene (reference sequence). J was trimmed by 4 bases and V by 6 bases; bases with no gene match: 9. The CDR3 loop spans 14 amino acids.

This chain joins TRBV7-9 and TRBJ2-3; D might be TRBD1 (6 bases). V lost 1 base and J lost 6, with 17 bases in between. This CDR3 contains 16 residues. CDR1 and CDR2 (germline): SEHNR, FQNEAQ (reference sequence). The CDR3, as DNA: TGTGCCAGCAGCTTAGATACAGGGCTCCCCAGGGATACGCAGTATTTT. This gives the protein CASSLDTGLPRDTQYF.

This clonotype appeared many times. The gene calls are TRBV7-8 and TRBJ2-2; D is unresolved. Trimming shortened V by 7 bases and J by 0 bases, and 9 bases separated the two germline ends. The CDR3 consists of 14 residues. Looked up from germline, CDR1 is SGHVS and CDR2 is FQNEAQ. CDR3: CASNGPSNTGELFF. As DNA, the CDR3 is TGTGCCAGCAACGGGCCCTCGAACACCGGGGAGCTGTTTTTT.

V is TRBV4-3 and J is TRBJ2-1; 9 positions agree with TRBD2. From germline, CDR1 is LGHNA and CDR2 YSLEER. With 0 bases clipped from V and 0 bases from J, the junction kept 3 bases outside the gene matches. The CDR3 extends over 17 amino acids. CDR3 residues: CASSQDPAGGSYNEQFF. The CDR3 DNA is TGCGCCAGCAGCCAAGATCCAGCGGGGGGCTCCTACAATGAGCAGTTCTTC.

The V and J genes are TRBV7-9 and TRBJ1-5; D might be TRBD1 (5 bases). V was shortened by 6 bases and J by 7 bases, with 22 bases between the two germline ends. The germline gives CDR1 SEHNR, CDR2 FQNEAQ (reference sequence). The CDR3 length is 16 residues. Here the CDR3 DNA reads TGTGCCAGCAGTCCCCCCTGGGGCGTGGAAGGCCAGCCCCAGCATTTT. Translation: CASSPPWGVEGQPQHF.

CDR3: CASSLRDTSYNEQFF. As DNA, the CDR3 is TGTGCCAGCAGCCTCAGGGACACCTCCTACAATGAGCAGTTCTTC. The chain combines TRBV7-9 with TRBJ2-1, with TRBD1 as a possible D gene (6 bases). The germline gives CDR1 SEHNR, CDR2 FQNEAQ (reference sequence). There are 15 residues in the CDR3. V was pared by 5 bases and J by 0 bases, with 11 bases between.

The chain links TRBV6-4 to TRBJ1-5; no reliable D call. The V gene's germline CDR1 is MRHNA and CDR2 SNTAGT. The CDR3 spans 13 residues. Trimming pared 5 bases from V and 0 bases from J, leaving 5 bases between. The CDR3 here is CASSRDSNQPQHF. The CDR3 bases are TGTGCCAGCAGTCGGGATAGCAATCAGCCCCAGCATTTT.

As DNA, the CDR3 is TGTGCCAGCAGCTTAGGCTCAGACTACAATGAGCAGTTCTTC. It specifies CASSLGSDYNEQFF. The chain joins TRBV7-2 to TRBJ2-1; D is uncertain. The CDR3 totals 14 residues. Germline values: CDR1 SGHTA, CDR2 FQGNSA. The V gene lost 1 base and the J gene lost 3 bases, with 7 bases spanning the gap.